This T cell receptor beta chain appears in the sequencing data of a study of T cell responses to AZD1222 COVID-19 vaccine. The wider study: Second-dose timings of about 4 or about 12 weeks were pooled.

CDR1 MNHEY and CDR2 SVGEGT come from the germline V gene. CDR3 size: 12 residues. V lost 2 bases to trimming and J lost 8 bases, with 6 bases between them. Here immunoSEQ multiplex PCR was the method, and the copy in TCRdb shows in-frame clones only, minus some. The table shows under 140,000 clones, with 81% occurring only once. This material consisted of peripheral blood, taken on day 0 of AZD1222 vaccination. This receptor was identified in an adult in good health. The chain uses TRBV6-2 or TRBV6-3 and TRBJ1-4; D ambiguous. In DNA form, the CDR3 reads TGTGCCAGCAGTTACAACGTGGAAAAACTGTTTTTT. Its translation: CASSYNVEKLFF.